In this sample, the clone carrying this T cell receptor beta chain turned up once. J lost 4 bases, V lost 7 bases, and 7 bases had no gene match. Germline V gives CDR1 ENHRY, CDR2 SYGVKD. The CDR3 has 14 residues. This entry is derived from a study of blood T cell repertoires in COVID-19. Authors' data handling: Counts of nucleated cells, estimated from reference gene primer amplification, were obtained. Profiling relied on immunoSEQ multiplex PCR, and the TCRdb table lists in-frame clones only, not all of them. Clone size and V and J calls were adopted from that table, with D and trimming inferred from the DNA. The table includes approximately 150,000 clones, around 83% detected once.

Sequencing was carried out using peripheral blood. This clonotype originated in a woman aged 55-70 years with acute or convalescent COVID-19. This chain connects TRBV10-3 to TRBJ1-2; TRBD1 matches at 9 bases. Here the CDR3 reads CAITLDRGGYGYTF. CDR3 in DNA: TGTGCCATCACCCTGGACAGGGGAGGCTATGGCTACACCTTC.